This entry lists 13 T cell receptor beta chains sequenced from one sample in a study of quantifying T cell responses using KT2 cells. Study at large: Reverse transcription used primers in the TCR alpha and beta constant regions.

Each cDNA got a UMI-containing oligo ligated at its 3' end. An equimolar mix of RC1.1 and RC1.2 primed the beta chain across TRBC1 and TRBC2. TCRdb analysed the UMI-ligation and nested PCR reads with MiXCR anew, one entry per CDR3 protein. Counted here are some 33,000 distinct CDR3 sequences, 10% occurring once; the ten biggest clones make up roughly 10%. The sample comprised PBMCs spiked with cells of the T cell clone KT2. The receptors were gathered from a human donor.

CDR3 loop: CASSRREGANTEAFF. The CDR3 DNA is TGTGCCAGCAGCAGGCGGGAAGGGGCGAACACTGAAGCTTTCTTT. The chain employs TRBV7-2 and TRBJ1-1; a possible D gene is TRBD1 (5 bases). The germline V and J ends were trimmed by 5 bases and 1 base, with 14 bases remaining between them. Germline values: CDR1 SGHTA, CDR2 FQGNSA. The CDR3 sequence is 15 residues long.

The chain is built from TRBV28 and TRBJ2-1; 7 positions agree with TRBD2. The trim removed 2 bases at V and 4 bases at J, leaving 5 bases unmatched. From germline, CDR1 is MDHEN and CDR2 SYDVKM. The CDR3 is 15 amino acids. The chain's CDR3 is CASSLVQRGYNEQFF. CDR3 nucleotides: TGTGCCAGCAGTTTAGTCCAGCGGGGATACAATGAGCAGTTCTTC.

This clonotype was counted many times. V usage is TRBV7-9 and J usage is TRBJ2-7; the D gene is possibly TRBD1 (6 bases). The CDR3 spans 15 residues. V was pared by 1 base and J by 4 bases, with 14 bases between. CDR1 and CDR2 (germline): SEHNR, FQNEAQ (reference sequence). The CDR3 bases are TGTGCCAGCAGCTTAGTCCGGCAGGGGAAGTACGAGCAGTACTTC. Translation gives CASSLVRQGKYEQYF.

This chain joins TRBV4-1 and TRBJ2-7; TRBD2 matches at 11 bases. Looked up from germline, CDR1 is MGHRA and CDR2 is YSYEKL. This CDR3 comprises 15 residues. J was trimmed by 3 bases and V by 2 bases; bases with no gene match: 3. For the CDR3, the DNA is TGCGCCAGCAGCCAAACTAGCGGGGGACTCTACGAGCAGTACTTC. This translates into CASSQTSGGLYEQYF.

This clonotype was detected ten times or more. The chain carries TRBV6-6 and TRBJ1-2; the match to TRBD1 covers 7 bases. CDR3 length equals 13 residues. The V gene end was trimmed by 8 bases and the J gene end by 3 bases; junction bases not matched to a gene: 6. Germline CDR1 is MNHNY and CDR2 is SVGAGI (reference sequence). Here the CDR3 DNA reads TGTGCCAGCTCACCCACAGGGGACTATGGCTACACCTTC. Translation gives CASSPTGDYGYTF.

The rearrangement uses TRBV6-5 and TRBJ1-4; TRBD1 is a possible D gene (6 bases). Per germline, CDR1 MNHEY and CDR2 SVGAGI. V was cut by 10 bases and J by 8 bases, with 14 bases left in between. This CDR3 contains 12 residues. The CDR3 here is CATGTPREKLFF. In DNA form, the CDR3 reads TGTGCCACCGGGACACCGAGAGAAAAACTGTTTTTT.

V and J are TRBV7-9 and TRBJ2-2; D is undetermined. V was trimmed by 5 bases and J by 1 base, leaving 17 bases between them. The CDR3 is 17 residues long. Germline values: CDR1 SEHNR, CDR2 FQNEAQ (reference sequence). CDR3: CASSHPNRPENTGELFF. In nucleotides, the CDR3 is TGTGCCAGCAGCCATCCCAACCGACCGGAGAACACCGGGGAGCTGTTTTTT.

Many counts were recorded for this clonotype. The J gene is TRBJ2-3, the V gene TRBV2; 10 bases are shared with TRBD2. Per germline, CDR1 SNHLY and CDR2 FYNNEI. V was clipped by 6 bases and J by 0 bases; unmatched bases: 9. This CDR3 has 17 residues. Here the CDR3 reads CASSRGLAGVSTDTQYF. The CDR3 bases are TGTGCCAGCAGCCGAGGGCTAGCGGGGGTTAGCACAGATACGCAGTATTTT.

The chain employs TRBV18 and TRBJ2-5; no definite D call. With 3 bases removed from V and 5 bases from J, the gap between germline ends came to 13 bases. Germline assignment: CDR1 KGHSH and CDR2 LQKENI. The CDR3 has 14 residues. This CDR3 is CASSPPGGFETQYF. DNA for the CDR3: TGTGCCAGCTCACCCCCCGGTGGATTTGAGACCCAGTACTTC.

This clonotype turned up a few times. CDR3 protein: CASSQNPGGNTEAFF. The CDR3 nucleotides are TGTGCCAGCAGCCAAAACCCTGGCGGCAACACTGAAGCTTTCTTT. The chain is built from TRBV3-1 and TRBJ1-1; no definite D call. Germline CDR1 reads LGHDT; CDR2 reads YNNKEL (reference sequence). The CDR3 is 15 amino acids. V lost 2 bases to trimming and J lost 2 bases, with 12 bases between them.

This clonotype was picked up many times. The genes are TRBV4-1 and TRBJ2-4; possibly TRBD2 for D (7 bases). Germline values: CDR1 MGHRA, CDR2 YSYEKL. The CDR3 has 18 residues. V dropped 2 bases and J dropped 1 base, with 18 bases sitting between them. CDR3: CASSQRGGGVFAKNIQYF. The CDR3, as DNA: TGCGCCAGCAGCCAAAGGGGGGGGGGAGTCTTCGCCAAAAACATTCAGTACTTC.

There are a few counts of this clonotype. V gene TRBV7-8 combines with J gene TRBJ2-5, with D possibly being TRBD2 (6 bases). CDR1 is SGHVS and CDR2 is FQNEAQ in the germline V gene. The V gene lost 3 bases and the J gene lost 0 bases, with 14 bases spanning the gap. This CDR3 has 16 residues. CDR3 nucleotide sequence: TGTGCCAGCAGCTTTGGTGGTGCGGGGTACCAAGAGACCCAGTACTTC. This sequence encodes CASSFGGAGYQETQYF.

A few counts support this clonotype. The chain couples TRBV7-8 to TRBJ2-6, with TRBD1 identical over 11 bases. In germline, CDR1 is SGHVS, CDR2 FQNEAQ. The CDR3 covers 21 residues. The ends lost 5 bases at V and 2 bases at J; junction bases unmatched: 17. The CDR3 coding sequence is TGTGCCAGCAGCCTGGGACCCGGGACAGGGGGGTCATGGGCTGGGGCCAACGTCCTGACTTTC. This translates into CASSLGPGTGGSWAGANVLTF.